The source of this T cell receptor (beta chain) is a study of spatial heterogeneity in lung cancer. Germline assignment: CDR1 SGHTA and CDR2 FQGNSA. The V and J ends lost 2 bases and 6 bases, in that order; junction bases with no gene match: 10. This CDR3 is built from 15 residues. Time point specified: sample taken at primary tumor resection. Sequencing was performed on whole RNA extracted from tumor and nontumor lung tissue, or from frozen PBMC, and the material was left unsorted. TCRdb re-derived calls from the 5' RACE reads in MiXCR, one entry per CDR3 protein. The sample lists some 25,000 distinct CDR3 sequences, 4% to 5% occurring once. Ten or more counts support this clonotype.

The chain combines TRBV7-2 with TRBJ2-7; 7 nucleotides align to TRBD2. The origin of this receptor is a male donor with early-stage non-small cell lung cancer. The material sequenced was PBMCs, taken at surgery. The CDR3 reads CASSLSVRGTFEQYF. The DNA for the CDR3 is TGTGCCAGCAGCTTATCGGTGCGGGGGACGTTCGAGCAGTACTTC.